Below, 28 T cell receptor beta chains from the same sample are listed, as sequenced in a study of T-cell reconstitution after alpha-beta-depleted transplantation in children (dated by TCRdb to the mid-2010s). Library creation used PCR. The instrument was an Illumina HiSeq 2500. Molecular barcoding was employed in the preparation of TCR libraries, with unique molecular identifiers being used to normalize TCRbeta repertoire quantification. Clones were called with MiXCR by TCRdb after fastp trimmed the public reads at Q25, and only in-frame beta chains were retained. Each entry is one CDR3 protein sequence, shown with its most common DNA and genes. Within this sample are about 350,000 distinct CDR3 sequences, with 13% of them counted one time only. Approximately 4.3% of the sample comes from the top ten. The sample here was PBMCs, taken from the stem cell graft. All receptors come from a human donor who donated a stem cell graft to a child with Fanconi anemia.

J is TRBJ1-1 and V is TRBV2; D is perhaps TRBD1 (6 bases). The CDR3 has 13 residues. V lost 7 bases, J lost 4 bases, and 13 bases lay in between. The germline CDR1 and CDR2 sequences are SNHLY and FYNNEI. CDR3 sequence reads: CASNREGSTEAFF. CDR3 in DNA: TGTGCCAGCAACAGGGAAGGTAGCACTGAAGCTTTCTTT. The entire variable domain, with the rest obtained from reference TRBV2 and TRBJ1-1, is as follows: EPEVTQTPSHQVTQMGQEVILRCVPISNHLYFYWYRQILGQKVEFLVSFYNNEISEKSEIFDDQFSVERPDGSNFTLKIRSTKLEDSAMYFCASNREGSTEAFFGQGTRLTVV.

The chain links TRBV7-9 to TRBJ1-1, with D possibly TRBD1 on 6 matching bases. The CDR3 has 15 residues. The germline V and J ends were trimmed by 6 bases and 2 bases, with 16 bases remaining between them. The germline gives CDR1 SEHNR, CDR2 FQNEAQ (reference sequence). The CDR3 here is CASSVGKGVNTEAFF. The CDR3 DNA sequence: TGTGCCAGCAGTGTTGGAAAGGGGGTTAACACTGAAGCTTTCTTT.

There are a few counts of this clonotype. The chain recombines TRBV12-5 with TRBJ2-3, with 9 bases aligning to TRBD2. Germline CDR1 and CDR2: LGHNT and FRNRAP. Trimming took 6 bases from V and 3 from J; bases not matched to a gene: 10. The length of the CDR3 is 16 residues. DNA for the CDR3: TGTGCTAGTGGAAACAGCGGGGGGCAACTGACAGATACGCAGTATTTT. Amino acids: CASGNSGGQLTDTQYF. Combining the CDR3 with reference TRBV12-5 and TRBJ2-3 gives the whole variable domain DARVTQTPRHKVTEMGQEVTMRCQPILGHNTVFWYRQTMMQGLELLAYFRNRAPLDDSGMPKDRFSAEMPDATLATLKIQPSEPRDSAVYFCASGNSGGQLTDTQYFGPGTRLTVL.

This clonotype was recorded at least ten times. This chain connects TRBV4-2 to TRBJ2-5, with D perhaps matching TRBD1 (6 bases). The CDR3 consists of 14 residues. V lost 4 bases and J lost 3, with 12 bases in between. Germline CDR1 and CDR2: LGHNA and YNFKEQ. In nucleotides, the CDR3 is TGTGCCAGCAGCCCGGGACAAACAGAAGAGACCCAGTACTTC. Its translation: CASSPGQTEETQYF.

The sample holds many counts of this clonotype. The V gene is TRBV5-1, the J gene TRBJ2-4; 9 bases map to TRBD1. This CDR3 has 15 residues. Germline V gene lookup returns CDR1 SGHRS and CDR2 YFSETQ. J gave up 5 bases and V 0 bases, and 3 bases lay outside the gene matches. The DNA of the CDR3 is TGCGCCAGCAGCTTGGACGGGACAGGGCAAAACATTCAGTACTTC. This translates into CASSLDGTGQNIQYF.

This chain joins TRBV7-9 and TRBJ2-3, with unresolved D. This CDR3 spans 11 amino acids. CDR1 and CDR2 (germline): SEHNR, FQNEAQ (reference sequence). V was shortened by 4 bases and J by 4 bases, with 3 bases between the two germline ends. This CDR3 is CASSWADTQYF. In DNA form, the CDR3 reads TGTGCCAGCAGCTGGGCAGATACGCAGTATTTT.

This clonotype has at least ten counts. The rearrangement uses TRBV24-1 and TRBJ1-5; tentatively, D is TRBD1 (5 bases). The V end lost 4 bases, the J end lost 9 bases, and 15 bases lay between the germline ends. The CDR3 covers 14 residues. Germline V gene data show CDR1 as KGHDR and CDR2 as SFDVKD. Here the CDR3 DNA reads TGTGCCACCAGTGACCCTAGTGGGGACCGGCCCCAGCATTTT. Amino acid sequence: CATSDPSGDRPQHF.

The CDR3 sequence is CASSVQEGNEQFF. The CDR3 DNA reads TGTGCCAGCAGCGTACAGGAGGGAAATGAGCAGTTCTTC. This chain connects TRBV9 to TRBJ2-1; maybe TRBD2 (6 bases). V was clipped by 1 base and J by 7 bases, with 9 bases between them. CDR1 and CDR2 (germline): SGDLS, YYNGEE. The CDR3 has 13 amino acids.

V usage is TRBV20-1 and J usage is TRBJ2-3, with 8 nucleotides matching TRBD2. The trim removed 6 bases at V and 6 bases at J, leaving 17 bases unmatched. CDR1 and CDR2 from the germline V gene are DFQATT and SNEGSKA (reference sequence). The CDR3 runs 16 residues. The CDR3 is CSAANVEGTGGDTQYF. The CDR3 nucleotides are TGCAGTGCCGCAAACGTGGAGGGGACGGGGGGGGATACGCAGTATTTT.

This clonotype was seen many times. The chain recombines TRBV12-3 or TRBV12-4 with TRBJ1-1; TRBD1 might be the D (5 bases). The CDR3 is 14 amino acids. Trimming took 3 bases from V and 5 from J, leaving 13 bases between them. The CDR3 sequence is CASSLGGGNTEAFF. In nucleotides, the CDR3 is TGTGCCAGCAGTTTGGGGGGAGGCAATACTGAAGCTTTCTTT.

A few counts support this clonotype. The CDR3 loop reads CSATADRVDTQYF. The CDR3 DNA follows: TGCAGTGCTACCGCCGACAGGGTAGATACGCAGTATTTT. The chain links TRBV20-1 to TRBJ2-3, with 7 bases that match TRBD1. CDR3 length: 13 residues. CDR1 DFQATT and CDR2 SNEGSKA come from the germline V gene (reference sequence). After removal of 4 bases from V and 5 bases from J, the junction contained 6 bases not matched to a gene.

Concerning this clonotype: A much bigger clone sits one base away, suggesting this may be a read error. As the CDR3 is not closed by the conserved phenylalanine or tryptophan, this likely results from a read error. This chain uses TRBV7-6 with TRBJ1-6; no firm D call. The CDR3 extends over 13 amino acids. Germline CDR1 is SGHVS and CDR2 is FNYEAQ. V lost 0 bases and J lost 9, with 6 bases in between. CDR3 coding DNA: TGTGCCAGCAGCTTAGCAGACGGTTCACCCCTCCACTGT. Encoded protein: CASSLADGSPLHC.

CDR3 coding DNA: TGCGCCAGCAGGTTCAGACAGGACACTGAAGCTTTCTTT. It specifies CASRFRQDTEAFF. The genes are TRBV5-1 and TRBJ1-1; TRBD1 is a possible D gene (6 bases). The CDR3 is 13 amino acids. Trimming shortened V by 5 bases and J by 3 bases, and 11 bases separated the two germline ends. From germline, CDR1 is SGHRS and CDR2 YFSETQ.

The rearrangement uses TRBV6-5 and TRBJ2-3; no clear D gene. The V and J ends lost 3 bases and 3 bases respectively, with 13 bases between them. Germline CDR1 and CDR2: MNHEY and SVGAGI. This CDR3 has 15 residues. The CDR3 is CASSYSIGMTDTQYF. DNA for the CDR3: TGTGCCAGCAGTTATTCAATTGGCATGACAGATACGCAGTATTTT.

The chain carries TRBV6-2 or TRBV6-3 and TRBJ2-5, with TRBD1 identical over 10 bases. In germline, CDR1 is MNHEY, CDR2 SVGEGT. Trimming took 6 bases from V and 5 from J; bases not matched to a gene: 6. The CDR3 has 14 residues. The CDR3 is CASRSTGGGETQYF. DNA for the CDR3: TGTGCCAGCAGGTCGACAGGGGGCGGGGAGACCCAGTACTTC.

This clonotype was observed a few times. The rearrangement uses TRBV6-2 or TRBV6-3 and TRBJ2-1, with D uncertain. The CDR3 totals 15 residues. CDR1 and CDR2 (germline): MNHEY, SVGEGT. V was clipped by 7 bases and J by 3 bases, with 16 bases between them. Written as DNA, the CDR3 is TGTGCCAGCATCCCGGAGACCTGGGGCTACAATGAGCAGTTCTTC. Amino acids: CASIPETWGYNEQFF.

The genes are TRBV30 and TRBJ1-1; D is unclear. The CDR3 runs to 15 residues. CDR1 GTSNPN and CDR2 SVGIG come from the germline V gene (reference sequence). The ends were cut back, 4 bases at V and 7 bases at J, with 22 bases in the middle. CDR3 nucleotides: TGTGCCTGGATTTACGGGCCTACCGGACGCTATGAAGCTTTCTTT. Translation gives CAWIYGPTGRYEAFF.

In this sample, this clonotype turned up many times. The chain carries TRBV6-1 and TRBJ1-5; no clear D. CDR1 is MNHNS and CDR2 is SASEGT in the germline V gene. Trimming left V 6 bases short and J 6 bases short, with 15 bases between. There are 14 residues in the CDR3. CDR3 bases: TGTGCCAGCAGCCCCGGTGGGCGACTTCAGCCCCAGCATTTT. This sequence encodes CASSPGGRLQPQHF.

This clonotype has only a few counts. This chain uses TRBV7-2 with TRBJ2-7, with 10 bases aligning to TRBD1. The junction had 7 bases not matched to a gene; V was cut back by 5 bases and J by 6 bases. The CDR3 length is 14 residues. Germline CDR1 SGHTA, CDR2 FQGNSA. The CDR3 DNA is TGTGCCAGCAGCGTGACAGGGGGCGCTTCCGAGCAGTACTTC. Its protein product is CASSVTGGASEQYF.

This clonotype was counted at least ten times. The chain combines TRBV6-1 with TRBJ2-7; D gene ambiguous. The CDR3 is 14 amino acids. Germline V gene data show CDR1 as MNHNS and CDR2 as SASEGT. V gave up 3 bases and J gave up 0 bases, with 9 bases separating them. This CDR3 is CASSDFSSSYEQYV. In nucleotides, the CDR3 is TGTGCCAGCAGTGATTTTTCAAGCTCCTACGAGCAGTACGTC.

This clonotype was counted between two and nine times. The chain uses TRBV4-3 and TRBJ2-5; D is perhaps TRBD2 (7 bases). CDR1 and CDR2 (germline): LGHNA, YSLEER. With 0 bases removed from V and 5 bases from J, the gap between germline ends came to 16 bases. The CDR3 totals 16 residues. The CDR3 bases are TGCGCCAGCAGCCAAGATATAGGGGGGGCCTCGGAGACCCAGTACTTC. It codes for CASSQDIGGASETQYF.

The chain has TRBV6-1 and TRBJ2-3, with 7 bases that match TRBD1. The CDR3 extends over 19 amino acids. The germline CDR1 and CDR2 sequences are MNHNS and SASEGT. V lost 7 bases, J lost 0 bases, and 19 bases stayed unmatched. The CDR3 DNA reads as TGTGCCAGCATTCAGAGGGGGCAGGACCTAACAACTAGCACAGATACGCAGTATTTT. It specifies CASIQRGQDLTTSTDTQYF.

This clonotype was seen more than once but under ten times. The CDR3 loop is CAISESNQGIVGELFF. The CDR3 region has the DNA TGTGCCATCAGTGAGTCTAACCAGGGGATTGTCGGGGAGCTGTTTTTT. This chain links TRBV10-3 with TRBJ2-2; possible D gene TRBD1, 6 bases. V was shortened by 0 bases and J by 7 bases, with 15 bases between the two germline ends. The germline V gene has CDR1 ENHRY and CDR2 SYGVKD. This CDR3 contains 16 residues.

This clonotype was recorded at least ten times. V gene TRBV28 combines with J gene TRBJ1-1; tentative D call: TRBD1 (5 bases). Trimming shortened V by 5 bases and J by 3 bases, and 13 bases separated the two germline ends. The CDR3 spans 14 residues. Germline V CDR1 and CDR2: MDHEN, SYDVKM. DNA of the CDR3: TGTGCCAGCAGTGTCACAATGGGGGACACTGAAGCTTTCTTT. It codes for CASSVTMGDTEAFF.

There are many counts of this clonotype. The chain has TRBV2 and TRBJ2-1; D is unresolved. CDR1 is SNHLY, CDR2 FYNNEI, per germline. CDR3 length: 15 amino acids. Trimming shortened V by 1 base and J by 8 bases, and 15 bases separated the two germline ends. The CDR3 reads CASSEEGPLGDEQFF. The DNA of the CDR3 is TGTGCCAGCAGTGAAGAAGGCCCGCTTGGGGATGAGCAGTTCTTC.

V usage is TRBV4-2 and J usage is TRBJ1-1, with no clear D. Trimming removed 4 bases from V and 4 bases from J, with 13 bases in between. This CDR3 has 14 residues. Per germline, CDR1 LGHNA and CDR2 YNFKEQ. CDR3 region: CASSRGFEGTEAFF. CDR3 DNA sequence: TGTGCCAGCAGCCGAGGATTTGAGGGCACTGAAGCTTTCTTT.

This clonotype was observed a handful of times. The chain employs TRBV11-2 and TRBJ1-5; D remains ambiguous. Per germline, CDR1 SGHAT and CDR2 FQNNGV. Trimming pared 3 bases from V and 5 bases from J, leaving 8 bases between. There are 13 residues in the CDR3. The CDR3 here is CASSFQQHQPQHF. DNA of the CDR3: TGTGCCAGCAGCTTTCAACAGCATCAGCCCCAGCATTTT. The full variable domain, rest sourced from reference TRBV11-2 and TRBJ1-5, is EAGVAQSPRYKIIEKRQSVAFWCNPISGHATLYWYQQILGQGPKLLIQFQNNGVVDDSQLPKDRFSAERLKGVDSTLKIQPAKLEDSAVYLCASSFQQHQPQHFGDGTRLSIL.

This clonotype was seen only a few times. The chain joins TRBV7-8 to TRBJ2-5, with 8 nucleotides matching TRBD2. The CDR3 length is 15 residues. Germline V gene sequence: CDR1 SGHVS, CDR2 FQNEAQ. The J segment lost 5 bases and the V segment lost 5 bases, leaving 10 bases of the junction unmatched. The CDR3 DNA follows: TGTGCCAGCAGCCCCCAGCGGGGGTTGGGGGAGACCCAGTACTTC. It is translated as CASSPQRGLGETQYF. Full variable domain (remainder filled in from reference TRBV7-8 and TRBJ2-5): GAGVSQSPRYKVAKRGQDVALRCDPISGHVSLFWYQQALGQGPEFLTYFQNEAQLDKSGLPSDRFFAERPEGSVSTLKIQRTQQEDSAVYLCASSPQRGLGETQYFGPGTRLLVL.